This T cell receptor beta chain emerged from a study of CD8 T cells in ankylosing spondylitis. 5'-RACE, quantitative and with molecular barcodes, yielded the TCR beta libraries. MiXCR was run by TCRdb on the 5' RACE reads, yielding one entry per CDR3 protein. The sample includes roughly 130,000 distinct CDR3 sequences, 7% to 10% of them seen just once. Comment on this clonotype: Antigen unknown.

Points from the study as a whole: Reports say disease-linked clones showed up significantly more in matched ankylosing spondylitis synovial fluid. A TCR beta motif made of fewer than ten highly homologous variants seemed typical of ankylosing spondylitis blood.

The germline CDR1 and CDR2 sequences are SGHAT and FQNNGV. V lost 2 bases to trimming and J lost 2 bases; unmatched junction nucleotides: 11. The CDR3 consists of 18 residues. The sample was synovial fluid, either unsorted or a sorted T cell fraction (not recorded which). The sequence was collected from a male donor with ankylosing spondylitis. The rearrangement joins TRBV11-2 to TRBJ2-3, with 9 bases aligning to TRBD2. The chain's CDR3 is CASSLRGRGGAVTDTQYF. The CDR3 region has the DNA TGTGCCAGCAGCTTAAGGGGTCGCGGGGGGGCCGTCACAGATACGCAGTATTTT.